These 28 T cell receptor beta chains were sequenced from one sample in a study of blood T cells in healthy people across ages. Through a sample-barcoded 5' primer and a J-beta primer mix, a second PCR was run for roughly 7 to 11 cycles. TCRdb used MiXCR to reprocess the 5' RACE reads, holding one entry per CDR3 protein. The data contain about 2 million distinct CDR3 sequences, 49% of them seen just once; the ten biggest clones take up around 2.1%. Sequences were obtained from blood. These receptors were obtained from a woman in her thirties or forties in good health.

This clonotype has a handful of counts. This chain joins TRBV6-5 and TRBJ2-5; tentatively, D is TRBD1 or TRBD2 (5 bases each). Looked up from germline, CDR1 is MNHEY and CDR2 is SVGAGI. This CDR3 contains 14 residues. The V gene lost 5 bases and the J gene lost 2 bases, with 12 bases spanning the gap. CDR3 nucleotide sequence: TGTGCCAGCAGTCCCGGGGACGTACAAGAGACCCAGTACTTC. Its translation: CASSPGDVQETQYF.

The chain uses TRBV25-1 and TRBJ1-2; D is possibly TRBD1 (6 bases). This CDR3 region has 13 residues. From germline, CDR1 is MGHDK and CDR2 SYGVNS. Trimming pared 4 bases from V and 7 bases from J, leaving 13 bases between. The CDR3 here is CASSAQGRLGYTF. The CDR3 DNA reads TGTGCCAGCAGTGCGCAGGGGCGGCTTGGCTACACCTTC.

The chain employs TRBV29-1 and TRBJ2-1, with D maybe TRBD2 (7 bases). From germline, CDR1 is SQVTM and CDR2 ANQGSEA. V was shortened by 4 bases and J by 0 bases, with 10 bases between the two germline ends. The CDR3 consists of 14 residues. CDR3 protein: CSVAAGASYNEQFF. The CDR3 nucleotides read TGCAGCGTTGCCGCGGGGGCCTCCTACAATGAGCAGTTCTTC.

The chain couples TRBV9 to TRBJ2-3; D remains ambiguous. V dropped 4 bases and J dropped 1 base, with 16 bases sitting between them. There are 16 residues in the CDR3. Germline V CDR1 and CDR2: SGDLS, YYNGEE. CDR3 amino acids: CASSSRPMAGTDTQYF. In DNA, the CDR3 is TGTGCCAGCAGCTCCCGCCCGATGGCAGGCACAGATACGCAGTATTTT.

A word on this clonotype: Germline and junction disagree at one end, which may indicate a read error. The gene calls are TRBV7-2 and TRBJ2-6; possible D gene TRBD1, 5 bases. The CDR3 length is 16 residues. Germline V gene sequence: CDR1 SGHTA, CDR2 FQGNSA. The CDR3 DNA follows: TGTGCCAGCAGCTTAGGGCCGCTCTCTGGGGCCAGCGTCCTGACTTTC. This gives the protein CASSLGPLSGASVLTF.

The genes are TRBV24-1 and TRBJ1-2; no reliable D call. From germline, CDR1 is KGHDR and CDR2 SFDVKD. Trimming cost V 9 bases and J 9 bases, with 10 bases left between them. The CDR3 is 10 residues long. The CDR3 DNA sequence: TGTGCCACCCATGGCGGGTGCTACACCTTC. Protein sequence: CATHGGCYTF.

As to this clonotype: No conserved phenylalanine or tryptophan ends this CDR3, so it is likely a read error. The CDR3 DNA follows: TGCGCCAGCAGCTCACTTGGCAGCCAGGTTCCCTACGAGCAGTACATC. This gives the protein CASSSLGSQVPYEQYI. V gene TRBV5-1 combines with J gene TRBJ2-7, with no clear D. The CDR3 contains 16 residues. V was cut by 3 bases and J by 2 bases, with 18 bases left in between. Looked up from germline, CDR1 is SGHRS and CDR2 is YFSETQ.

This clonotype was seen a handful of times. V gene TRBV29-1 combines with J gene TRBJ1-2; D call uncertain. This CDR3 has 11 residues. Deletions cut 6 bases from V and 8 bases from J, with 13 bases between. Germline CDR1 SQVTM, CDR2 ANQGSEA. The DNA for the CDR3 is TGCAGCGTGGCCGATACGGGGGGCTACACCTTC. As protein: CSVADTGGYTF.

The V and J genes are TRBV6-2 or TRBV6-3 and TRBJ2-1; TRBD1 aligns across 11 bases. The CDR3 sequence is 20 residues long. Germline V CDR1 and CDR2: MNHEY, SVGEGT. The CDR3 is CAAGRNSGDGTGGFMHEQFF. The CDR3 DNA follows: TGTGCGGCGGGTCGAAACTCGGGCGACGGGACAGGGGGTTTCATGCATGAGCAGTTCTTC.

V usage is TRBV7-3 and J usage is TRBJ1-1, with 10 positions matching TRBD1. Germline V gene lookup returns CDR1 SGHTA and CDR2 FQGTGA. CDR3 length equals 15 residues. V gave up 4 bases and J gave up 5 bases; unmatched junction bases: 7. The CDR3 DNA reads TGTGCCAGCAGCTCCACCGGGACAGGGGTAACTGAAGCTTTCTTT. Translated: CASSSTGTGVTEAFF.

The rearrangement uses TRBV6-1 and TRBJ1-6; TRBD1 agrees at 8 bases. The J segment lost 5 bases and the V segment lost 6 bases, leaving 0 bases of the junction unmatched. Per the germline V gene, CDR1 is MNHNS and CDR2 is SASEGT. This CDR3 spans 13 amino acids. CDR3 loop: CASRTGDNSPLHF. The CDR3 nucleotides are TGTGCCAGCAGGACAGGGGATAATTCACCCCTCCACTTT.

This clonotype was counted ten times or more. The chain carries TRBV5-6 and TRBJ2-2; D unclear. The V end was cut by 6 bases, the J end by 3 bases, with 9 bases between. This CDR3 contains 13 residues. The V gene's germline CDR1 is SGHDT and CDR2 YYEEEE. The DNA for the CDR3 is TGTGCCAGCAATTGGGCGTACACCGGGGAGCTGTTTTTT. Encoded protein: CASNWAYTGELFF.

This clonotype was observed a few times. The chain is built from TRBV10-3 and TRBJ2-7; possibly TRBD2 for D (6 bases). The J call may be faulty, since TRBJ2-5 better matches the DNA end. CDR3 length equals 15 residues. Germline V gene sequence: CDR1 ENHRY, CDR2 SYGVKD. CDR3 DNA: TGTGCCATCAGTGAGTCCGGTGGGGCGGGGGAGACCCAGTACTTC. It yields the protein CAISESGGAGETQYF.

The gene calls are TRBV4-3 and TRBJ1-2, with TRBD1 matching 7 bases. The CDR3 has 15 amino acids. Germline CDR1 is LGHNA and CDR2 is YSLEER. The J segment lost 6 bases and the V segment lost 1 base, leaving 8 bases of the junction unmatched. The DNA for the CDR3 is TGCGCCAGCAGCCAAGCGTCGGGACAGTGGCATGGCTACACCTTC. Protein sequence: CASSQASGQWHGYTF.

The chain couples TRBV12-3 or TRBV12-4 to TRBJ2-5; TRBD2 is a possible D gene (5 bases). The J call may be wrong; the DNA end is better matched by TRBJ2-7. The CDR3 contains 13 residues. As DNA, the CDR3 is TGTGCCAGCAGTTTAGATATGGAGGACGAGCAGTACTTC. This translates into CASSLDMEDEQYF.

This sequence joins TRBV28 and TRBJ1-5; a possible D gene is TRBD1 (5 bases). Between the trimmed V and J ends, which lost 4 bases and 5 bases, there was a span of 12 bases. The CDR3 consists of 14 residues. From germline, CDR1 is MDHEN and CDR2 SYDVKM. The chain's CDR3 is CASSSATAYQPQHF. CDR3 DNA sequence: TGTGCCAGCAGTTCCGCGACAGCTTATCAGCCCCAGCATTTT.

This rearrangement joins TRBV7-2 to TRBJ1-4; a weak D match, TRBD1 (5 bases). The V gene's germline CDR1 is SGHTA and CDR2 FQGNSA. The CDR3 consists of 16 residues. Trimming left V 4 bases short and J 4 bases short, with 16 bases between. The CDR3 DNA sequence: TGTGCCAGCAGCTCCGGGACTGTGATCCGTAATGAAAAACTGTTTTTT. Its protein product is CASSSGTVIRNEKLFF.

This clonotype was seen a handful of times. The V gene is TRBV20-1, the J gene TRBJ1-6, with 9 positions matching TRBD1. There are 13 residues in the CDR3. Germline V gene sequence: CDR1 DFQATT, CDR2 SNEGSKA (reference sequence). V trimming: 7 bases; J trimming: 8 bases; junction bases outside the gene matches: 6. The CDR3 is CSDPGQGHSPLHF. The CDR3, as DNA: TGCAGTGATCCGGGACAGGGACATTCACCCCTCCACTTT.

The chain couples TRBV29-1 to TRBJ2-5; D is perhaps TRBD2 (5 bases). The V end lost 5 bases, the J end lost 3 bases, and 10 bases lay between the germline ends. Per germline, CDR1 SQVTM and CDR2 ANQGSEA. The CDR3 is 12 amino acids. DNA of the CDR3: TGCAGCGTTAGCGGCCTAGAAGAGACCCAGTACTTC. This sequence encodes CSVSGLEETQYF. The complete variable domain, with remaining parts taken from reference TRBV29-1 and TRBJ2-5, reads SAVISQKPSRDICQRGTSLTIQCQVDSQVTMMFWYRQQPGQSLTLIATANQGSEATYESGFVIDKFPISRPNLTFSTLTVSNMSPEDSSIYLCSVSGLEETQYFGPGTRLLVL.

The J gene is TRBJ2-3, the V gene TRBV29-1; tentative D call: TRBD1 (5 bases). This CDR3 region has 14 residues. Trimming removed 8 bases at V and 1 base at J, with 16 bases between. Germline loops: CDR1 SQVTM, CDR2 ANQGSEA. The CDR3 loop reads CSLTDGHGTDTQYF. For the CDR3, the DNA is TGCAGCCTGACGGACGGACACGGCACAGATACGCAGTATTTT.

This clonotype was recorded a few times. V usage is TRBV7-2 and J usage is TRBJ2-1; a weak D match, TRBD2 (6 bases). The CDR3 extends over 13 amino acids. V gave up 5 bases and J gave up 8 bases, with 13 bases separating them. Germline CDR1 and CDR2: SGHTA and FQGNSA. Written as DNA, the CDR3 is TGTGCCAGCAGCCTACGGCGGGGCTATGAGCAGTTCTTC. It specifies CASSLRRGYEQFF.

This chain's CDR3 is CATRDRQYNEQFF. CDR3 in DNA: TGTGCCACCCGAGACAGGCAATACAATGAGCAGTTCTTC. The gene calls are TRBV7-9 and TRBJ2-1, with TRBD1 as a possible D gene (6 bases). Trimming took off 10 bases at V and 4 bases at J, with 14 bases between the two ends. The CDR3 length is 13 residues. The germline CDR1 and CDR2 sequences are SEHNR and FQNEAQ (reference sequence).

This clonotype has only a few counts. The chain has TRBV24-1 and TRBJ2-3; 13 bases are shared with TRBD2. The germline V gene has CDR1 KGHDR and CDR2 SFDVKD. Trimming cost V 0 bases and J 2 bases; bases outside gene matches: 1. This CDR3 spans 17 amino acids. This chain's CDR3 is CATSDLGTSGATDTQYF. The CDR3 DNA follows: TGTGCCACCAGTGATTTGGGGACTAGCGGGGCCACAGATACGCAGTATTTT.

This clonotype occurred a few times. The V call is TRBV11-2, the J call TRBJ2-5, with D tentatively TRBD1 (6 bases). CDR1 is SGHAT and CDR2 is FQNNGV in the germline V gene. The germline V and J ends were trimmed by 2 bases and 5 bases, with 15 bases remaining between them. This CDR3 contains 15 residues. The CDR3 sequence: CASSLTGHPPETQYF. DNA of the CDR3: TGTGCCAGCAGCTTAACGGGACATCCGCCGGAGACCCAGTACTTC.

This clonotype was seen a handful of times. This chain uses TRBV28 with TRBJ2-1; 9 nucleotides align to TRBD2. The length of the CDR3 is 14 residues. Losses at the gene ends were 7 bases for V and 0 bases for J; bases not matched to a gene: 1. Per the germline V gene, CDR1 is MDHEN and CDR2 is SYDVKM. CDR3: CASKRGDSYNEQFF. For the CDR3, the DNA is TGTGCCAGCAAGCGGGGGGACTCCTACAATGAGCAGTTCTTC.

In its sample, this clonotype was seen many times. The rearrangement uses TRBV28 and TRBJ2-3; TRBD1 matches 12 bases. Germline-derived CDR1 and CDR2 are MDHEN and SYDVKM. With V trimmed by 4 bases and J by 6 bases, 11 bases remained unmatched. The CDR3 is 17 residues long. For the CDR3, the DNA is TGTGCCAGCAGTTCCCCCGGGACAGGGGGCGGGCGGGATACGCAGTATTTT. Translated: CASSSPGTGGGRDTQYF.

The CDR3, as DNA: TGTGCCAGCACTCCGGACAGGGCGGCTAACTATGGCTACACCTTC. This encodes CASTPDRAANYGYTF. The chain is built from TRBV6-5 and TRBJ1-2; 8 nucleotides match TRBD1. V lost 7 bases and J lost 0; bases outside the gene matches: 7. This CDR3 has 15 residues. Looked up from germline, CDR1 is MNHEY and CDR2 is SVGAGI.

The V gene is TRBV24-1, the J gene TRBJ1-6; no clear D. Germline V gene data show CDR1 as KGHDR and CDR2 as SFDVKD. CDR3 length: 17 amino acids. Trimming took 4 bases from V and 8 from J, leaving 20 bases between them. DNA of the CDR3: TGTGCCACCAGTGACTCTCAAGAGAGGGAGGGAGATTCACCCCTCCACTTT. Its translation: CATSDSQEREGDSPLHF.